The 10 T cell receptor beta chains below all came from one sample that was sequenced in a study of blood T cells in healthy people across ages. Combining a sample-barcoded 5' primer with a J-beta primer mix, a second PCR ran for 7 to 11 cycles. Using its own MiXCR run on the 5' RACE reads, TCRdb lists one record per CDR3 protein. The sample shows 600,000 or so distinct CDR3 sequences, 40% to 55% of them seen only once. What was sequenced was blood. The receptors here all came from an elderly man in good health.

The CDR3 DNA follows: TGTGCCAGCAGTTTCGGTCGCCGGGAGACCCAGTACTTC. This translates into CASSFGRRETQYF. The V and J genes are TRBV6-2 or TRBV6-3 and TRBJ2-5; D not certain. The germline V and J ends were trimmed by 4 bases and 5 bases, with 11 bases remaining between them. This CDR3 spans 13 amino acids. In germline, CDR1 is MNHEY, CDR2 SVGEGT.

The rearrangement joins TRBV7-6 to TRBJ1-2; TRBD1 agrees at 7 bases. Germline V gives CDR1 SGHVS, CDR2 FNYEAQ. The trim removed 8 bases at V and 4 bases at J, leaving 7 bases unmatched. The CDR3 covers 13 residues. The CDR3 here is CASALPGGYGYTF. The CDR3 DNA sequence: TGTGCCAGCGCCCTACCAGGGGGCTATGGCTACACCTTC.

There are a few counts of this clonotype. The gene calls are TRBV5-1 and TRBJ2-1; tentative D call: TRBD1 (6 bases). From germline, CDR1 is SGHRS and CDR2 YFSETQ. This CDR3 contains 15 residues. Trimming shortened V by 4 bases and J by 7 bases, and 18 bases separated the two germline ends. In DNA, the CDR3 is TGCGCCAGCAGCCCGCTAGGGGGAGTGGGGAATGAGCAGTTCTTC. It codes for CASSPLGGVGNEQFF.

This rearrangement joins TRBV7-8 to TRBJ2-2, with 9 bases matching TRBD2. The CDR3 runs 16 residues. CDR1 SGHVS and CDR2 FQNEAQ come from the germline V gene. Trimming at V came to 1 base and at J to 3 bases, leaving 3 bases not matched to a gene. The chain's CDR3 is CASSLETSGDTGELFF. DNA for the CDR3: TGTGCCAGCAGCTTAGAGACTAGCGGAGACACCGGGGAGCTGTTTTTT.

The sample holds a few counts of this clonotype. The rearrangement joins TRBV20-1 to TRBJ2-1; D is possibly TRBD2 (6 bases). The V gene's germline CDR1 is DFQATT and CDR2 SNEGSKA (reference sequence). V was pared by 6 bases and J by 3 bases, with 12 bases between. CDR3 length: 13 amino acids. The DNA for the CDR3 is TGCAGTGCCCCCCCAGCGGGCTACAATGAGCAGTTCTTC. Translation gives CSAPPAGYNEQFF.

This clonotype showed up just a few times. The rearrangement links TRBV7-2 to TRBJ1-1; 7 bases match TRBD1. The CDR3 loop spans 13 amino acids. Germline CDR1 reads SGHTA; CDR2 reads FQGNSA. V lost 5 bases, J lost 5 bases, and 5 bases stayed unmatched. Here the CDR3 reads CASSQDRRTEAFF. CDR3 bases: TGTGCCAGCAGCCAGGACAGGCGTACTGAAGCTTTCTTT.

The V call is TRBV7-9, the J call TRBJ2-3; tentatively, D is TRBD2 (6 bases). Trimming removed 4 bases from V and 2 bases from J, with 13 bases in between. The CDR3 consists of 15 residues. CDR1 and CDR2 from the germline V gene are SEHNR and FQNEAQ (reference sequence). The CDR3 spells CASSSFGGLTDTQYF. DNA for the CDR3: TGTGCCAGCAGCTCCTTCGGGGGACTCACAGATACGCAGTATTTT.

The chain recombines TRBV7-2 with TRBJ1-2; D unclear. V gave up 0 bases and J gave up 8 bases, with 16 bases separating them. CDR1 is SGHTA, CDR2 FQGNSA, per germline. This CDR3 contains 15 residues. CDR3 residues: CASSLAPPQLSGYTF. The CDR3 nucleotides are TGTGCCAGCAGCTTAGCCCCGCCTCAGCTTTCGGGCTACACCTTC.

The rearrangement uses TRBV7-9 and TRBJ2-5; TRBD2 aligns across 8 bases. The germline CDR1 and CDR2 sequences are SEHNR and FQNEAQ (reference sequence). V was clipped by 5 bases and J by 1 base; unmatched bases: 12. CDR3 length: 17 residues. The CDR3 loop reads CASSGGLVGSLQETQYF. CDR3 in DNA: TGTGCCAGCAGCGGGGGACTAGTGGGATCACTCCAAGAGACCCAGTACTTC.

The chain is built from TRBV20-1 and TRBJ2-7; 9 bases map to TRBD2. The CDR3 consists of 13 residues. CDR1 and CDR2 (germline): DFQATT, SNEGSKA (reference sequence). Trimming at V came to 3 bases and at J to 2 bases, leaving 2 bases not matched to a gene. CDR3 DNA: TGCAGTGCTAGTCGCGGGAGGGCCTACGAGCAGTACTTC. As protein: CSASRGRAYEQYF.